The 27 T cell receptor beta chains listed next were all sequenced from one sample in a study of human T cells and chemical hapten exposure. Regarding time point: pre-sensitization, week 0. The sample's treatment: therapeutic diphenylcyclopropenone sensitization with weekly scalp DPC. TCRdb processed the RACE reads anew with MiXCR; each CDR3 protein has one entry. The table has under 300,000 distinct CDR3 sequences, over 7.5% seen once; the top ten hold 1.2%. The sequencing here drew on whole blood, taken in connection with sensitization to the hapten diphenylcyclopropenone (DPC). These receptors were taken from a man between 18 and 35 years old with alopecia areata. Some clones in this sample may be carry-over from other donors' samples.

This clonotype was picked up a small number of times. The V call is TRBV7-9, the J call TRBJ2-4; 7 positions agree with TRBD1. Germline lookup yields CDR1 SEHNR and CDR2 FQNEAQ (reference sequence). The CDR3 has 15 residues. Trimming at V came to 4 bases and at J to 6 bases, leaving 9 bases not matched to a gene. The CDR3 loop is CASSSPRDSLNIQYF. The CDR3 DNA is TGTGCCAGCAGCTCGCCCCGGGACAGCTTAAACATTCAGTACTTC.

This clonotype was detected many times. The rearrangement uses TRBV7-8 and TRBJ1-2, with D unresolved. CDR1 and CDR2 from the germline V gene are SGHVS and FQNEAQ. Trimming removed 5 bases at V and 2 bases at J, with 9 bases between. This CDR3 has 13 residues. The CDR3 region has the DNA TGTGCCAGCAGCCCCTCACGGAACTATGGCTACACCTTC. Its translation is CASSPSRNYGYTF.

Within the sample, this clonotype is medium-sized. The chain joins TRBV12-3 or TRBV12-4 to TRBJ1-2; D ambiguous. The V gene lost 6 bases and the J gene lost 6 bases, with 23 bases spanning the gap. The CDR3 totals 16 residues. CDR3 DNA sequence: TGTGCCAGCAGCCCTGATAGGGCCGTGGGCGACAATGGCTACACCTTC. It is translated as CASSPDRAVGDNGYTF.

This clonotype was picked up a small number of times. The J gene is TRBJ2-7, the V gene TRBV21-1; TRBD1, the D gene given by the table, was not confirmed from the DNA. TRBV21-1 is tagged as a pseudogene. This CDR3 has 18 residues. The CDR3, as DNA: TGTGCCAGCAGCATACCATATTCTCGGACAGGGAAACCAGACGAGCAGTACGTC. It translates to CASSIPYSRTGKPDEQYV.

This clonotype was detected ten times or more. The CDR3 is CASSTVLGQNTEAFF. DNA of the CDR3: TGTGCCAGCAGCACCGTCTTGGGACAGAACACTGAAGCTTTCTTT. The chain has TRBV11-2 and TRBJ1-1, with a weak D call TRBD1 (6 bases). Per the germline V gene, CDR1 is SGHAT and CDR2 is FQNNGV. The CDR3 length is 15 residues. Between the trimmed V and J ends, which lost 5 bases and 1 base, there was a span of 14 bases.

This clonotype was seen many times. V is TRBV6-2 or TRBV6-3 and J is TRBJ2-7; possibly TRBD2 for D (5 bases). CDR1 MNHEY and CDR2 SVGEGT come from the germline V gene. The CDR3 has 13 residues. V was trimmed by 6 bases and J by 6 bases, leaving 15 bases between them. In DNA, the CDR3 is TGTGCCAGCAGACAGATCGCCGGGATCGAGCAGTACGTC. It translates to CASRQIAGIEQYV.

The chain employs TRBV5-1 and TRBJ2-1, with a tentative D call TRBD2 (6 bases). Germline loops: CDR1 SGHRS, CDR2 YFSETQ. CDR3 length equals 16 residues. Trimming shortened V by 0 bases and J by 8 bases, and 18 bases separated the two germline ends. CDR3 loop: CASSLGGLLSTHEQFF. The CDR3 nucleotides read TGCGCCAGCAGCTTGGGAGGACTACTTTCAACCCATGAGCAGTTCTTC.

This clonotype has just a few counts. This sequence joins TRBV7-2 and TRBJ2-1; no reliable D call. V shed 5 bases and J shed 5 bases, with 16 bases lying between them. Germline V gene sequence: CDR1 SGHTA, CDR2 FQGNSA. This CDR3 spans 15 amino acids. The CDR3 sequence: CASSPDAAAHNEQFF. The CDR3 coding sequence is TGTGCCAGCAGCCCAGACGCTGCAGCGCACAATGAGCAGTTCTTC.

This chain's CDR3 is CASRTGMSTGELFF. CDR3 bases: TGTGCCAGCAGGACAGGGATGAGCACCGGGGAGCTGTTTTTT. V is TRBV7-6 and J is TRBJ2-2; 7 bases match TRBD1. CDR3 length: 14 residues. Germline V gene sequence: CDR1 SGHVS, CDR2 FNYEAQ. V lost 6 bases, J lost 4 bases, and 5 bases stayed unmatched. Full variable domain (outside the CDR3, taken from reference TRBV7-6 and TRBJ2-2): GAGVSQSPRYKVTKRGQDVALRCDPISGHVSLYWYRQALGQGPEFLTYFNYEAQQDKSGLPNDRFSAERPEGSISTLTIQRTEQRDSAMYRCASRTGMSTGELFFGEGSRLTVL.

In this sample, this clonotype turned up a few times. The J gene is TRBJ1-2, the V gene TRBV9; tentative D call: TRBD1 (6 bases). Germline values: CDR1 SGDLS, CDR2 YYNGEE. V was pared by 2 bases and J by 2 bases, with 25 bases between. The CDR3 is made up of 19 amino acids. The CDR3 is CASSVLRTGTRPQNYGYTF. The CDR3 DNA reads as TGTGCCAGCAGCGTGCTGCGAACCGGGACAAGGCCCCAGAACTATGGCTACACCTTC.

The chain joins TRBV9 to TRBJ1-6; 7 nucleotides match TRBD1. V shed 1 base, J shed 7 bases, and the junction held 5 bases outside the gene matches. This CDR3 has 15 residues. Germline V gene sequence: CDR1 SGDLS, CDR2 YYNGEE. CDR3 sequence: CASSVSPGGNSPLHF. In DNA form, the CDR3 reads TGTGCCAGCAGCGTAAGTCCAGGGGGGAATTCACCCCTCCACTTT.

This clonotype was counted a few times. The J gene is TRBJ2-1, the V gene TRBV20-1; D possibly matches TRBD1 or TRBD2 (6 bases each). With 7 bases removed from V and 3 bases from J, the gap between germline ends came to 13 bases. The CDR3 totals 13 residues. Germline lookup yields CDR1 DFQATT and CDR2 SNEGSKA (reference sequence). The CDR3 DNA reads as TGCAGTGGGTCTGGGGGGCGCTACAATGAGCAGTTCTTC. This gives the protein CSGSGGRYNEQFF.

Ten or more counts support this clonotype. The chain uses TRBV28 and TRBJ1-2; D unclear. The V gene lost 2 bases and the J gene lost 7 bases, with 8 bases spanning the gap. The CDR3 covers 12 residues. CDR1 is MDHEN, CDR2 SYDVKM, per germline. The CDR3 DNA is TGTGCCAGCAGTTTAAGGACGGGTGGCTACACCTTC. Translation: CASSLRTGGYTF.

This chain connects TRBV25-1 to TRBJ1-1; TRBD1 is a possible D gene (6 bases). Trimming shortened V by 7 bases and J by 3 bases, and 15 bases separated the two germline ends. The CDR3 extends over 14 amino acids. Germline V gene sequence: CDR1 MGHDK, CDR2 SYGVNS. The CDR3 DNA reads TGTGCCAGCAAGGGTCAGGGGCTCGACACTGAAGCTTTCTTT. It is translated as CASKGQGLDTEAFF. The whole variable domain, remainder taken from reference TRBV25-1 and TRBJ1-1, is EADIYQTPRYLVIGTGKKITLECSQTMGHDKMYWYQQDPGMELHLIHYSYGVNSTEKGDLSSESTVSRIRTEHFPLTLESARPSHTSQYLCASKGQGLDTEAFFGQGTRLTVV.

Note on this clonotype: A much larger clone differs from this one at a single base, so this may be a read error. This chain connects TRBV5-1 to TRBJ2-3; D possibly corresponds to TRBD1 (5 bases). The CDR3 runs to 15 residues. The V end lost 0 bases, the J end lost 0 bases, and 8 bases lay between the germline ends. The V gene's germline CDR1 is SGHRS and CDR2 YFSETQ. CDR3 nucleotide sequence: TGCGCCAGCAGCTTGGATTCAGGGAGCACAGATACGCAGTATTTT. Amino acids: CASSLDSGSTDTQYF. Full variable domain (missing parts from reference TRBV5-1 and TRBJ2-3): KAGVTQTPRYLIKTRGQQVTLSCSPISGHRSVSWYQQTPGQGLQFLFEYFSETQRNKGNFPGRFSGRQFSNSRSEMNVSTLELGDSALYLCASSLDSGSTDTQYFGPGTRLTVL.

The chain links TRBV6-5 to TRBJ2-2, with D perhaps TRBD2 (5 bases). CDR3 length equals 15 residues. CDR1 is MNHEY and CDR2 is SVGAGI in the germline V gene. V was shortened by 0 bases and J by 7 bases, with 12 bases between the two germline ends. The CDR3 reads CASSYSKGSLGELFF. In DNA form, the CDR3 reads TGTGCCAGCAGTTACTCGAAAGGGAGTCTCGGGGAGCTGTTTTTT.

Ten or more counts support this clonotype. The V gene is TRBV4-3, the J gene TRBJ1-2; D unresolved. CDR3 length: 13 residues. The germline CDR1 and CDR2 sequences are LGHNA and YSLEER. The V end was cut by 1 base, the J end by 4 bases, with 7 bases between. As DNA, the CDR3 is TGCGCCAGCAGCCAAGTCCAGTTCTATGGCTACACCTTC. Amino acid sequence: CASSQVQFYGYTF.

This clonotype was detected only a few times. V and J are TRBV7-2 and TRBJ2-7; D is undetermined. CDR3 size: 13 residues. Germline CDR1 SGHTA, CDR2 FQGNSA. V was trimmed by 3 bases and J by 3 bases, leaving 9 bases between them. CDR3 sequence (DNA): TGTGCCAGCAGCTTCTCTCTAAACTACGAGCAGTACGTC. It codes for CASSFSLNYEQYV.

CDR3 sequence (DNA): TGTGCCAGCAGCGTCGGTCAGCTAGATACGCAGTATTTT. This sequence encodes CASSVGQLDTQYF. The genes are TRBV25-1 and TRBJ2-3; no clear D gene. This CDR3 is built from 13 residues. Trimming removed 6 bases from V and 5 bases from J, with 12 bases in between. Germline CDR1 MGHDK, CDR2 SYGVNS.

This clonotype was observed a handful of times. The chain couples TRBV7-2 to TRBJ2-3; weak D call: TRBD2 (6 bases). CDR1 is SGHTA and CDR2 is FQGNSA in the germline V gene. V was pared by 1 base and J by 2 bases, with 13 bases between. The CDR3 covers 16 residues. DNA for the CDR3: TGTGCCAGCAGCTTAGACCTGGCGGGGACCACAGATACGCAGTATTTT. As protein: CASSLDLAGTTDTQYF.

This clonotype was detected a few times. The V gene is TRBV6-2 or TRBV6-3, the J gene TRBJ2-7; D perhaps matches TRBD1 (5 bases). This CDR3 region has 16 residues. Trimming left V 0 bases short and J 1 base short, with 13 bases between. Per the germline V gene, CDR1 is MNHEY and CDR2 is SVGEGT. In nucleotides, the CDR3 is TGTGCCAGCAGTTACTCGAAAAGGGGCCGGTCCTACGAGCAGTACTTC. The encoded protein is CASSYSKRGRSYEQYF.

This sequence joins TRBV7-2 and TRBJ2-1, with 7 bases matching TRBD1. In germline, CDR1 is SGHTA, CDR2 FQGNSA. The CDR3 sequence is 16 residues long. Losses at the gene ends were 3 bases for V and 1 base for J; bases not matched to a gene: 6. The CDR3 is CASSLTGQRSYNEQFF. The CDR3 DNA sequence: TGTGCCAGCAGCTTGACGGGACAGCGATCCTACAATGAGCAGTTCTTC.

In this sample, this clonotype turned up many times. This chain links TRBV20-1 with TRBJ1-5; 7 bases agree with TRBD1. Germline assignment: CDR1 DFQATT and CDR2 SNEGSKA (reference sequence). V gave up 3 bases and J gave up 2 bases; unmatched junction bases: 4. The CDR3 has 14 residues. As DNA, the CDR3 is TGCAGTGCTAGCGACAGGGCTGGCAATCAGCCCCAGCATTTT. Amino acids: CSASDRAGNQPQHF.

The rearrangement links TRBV18 to TRBJ1-1; D is possibly TRBD1 (6 bases). CDR3 size: 12 residues. V gave up 4 bases and J gave up 7 bases, with 10 bases separating them. Per the germline V gene, CDR1 is KGHSH and CDR2 is LQKENI. The chain's CDR3 is CASSRLDSEAFF. The CDR3 DNA follows: TGTGCCAGCTCACGACTGGACAGTGAAGCTTTCTTT.

The rearrangement links TRBV29-1 to TRBJ1-2, with 7 nucleotides matching TRBD1. Germline CDR1 reads SQVTM; CDR2 reads ANQGSEA. V shed 5 bases, J shed 6 bases, and the junction held 9 bases outside the gene matches. This CDR3 has 13 residues. The CDR3 sequence: CSVRQGGGNGYTF. DNA of the CDR3: TGCAGCGTTCGCCAGGGGGGAGGCAATGGCTACACCTTC.

This clonotype has only a few counts. This chain connects TRBV7-9 to TRBJ2-7, with unresolved D. The CDR3 extends over 13 amino acids. From germline, CDR1 is SEHNR and CDR2 FQNEAQ (reference sequence). The germline V and J ends were trimmed by 5 bases and 5 bases, with 13 bases remaining between them. CDR3: CASSPRSVHEQYF. CDR3 nucleotide sequence: TGTGCCAGCAGCCCAAGGTCTGTCCACGAGCAGTACTTC.

This clonotype appeared a few times. The V gene is TRBV6-2 or TRBV6-3, the J gene TRBJ2-1; 11 positions agree with TRBD2. The germline V gene encodes CDR1 MNHEY and CDR2 SVGEGT. The V segment lost 6 bases and the J segment 4 bases; nucleotides outside the gene matches: 8. CDR3 size: 16 residues. The CDR3 sequence: CASSTVLAGAYNEQFF. CDR3 bases: TGTGCCAGCAGCACGGTACTAGCGGGGGCTTACAATGAGCAGTTCTTC.